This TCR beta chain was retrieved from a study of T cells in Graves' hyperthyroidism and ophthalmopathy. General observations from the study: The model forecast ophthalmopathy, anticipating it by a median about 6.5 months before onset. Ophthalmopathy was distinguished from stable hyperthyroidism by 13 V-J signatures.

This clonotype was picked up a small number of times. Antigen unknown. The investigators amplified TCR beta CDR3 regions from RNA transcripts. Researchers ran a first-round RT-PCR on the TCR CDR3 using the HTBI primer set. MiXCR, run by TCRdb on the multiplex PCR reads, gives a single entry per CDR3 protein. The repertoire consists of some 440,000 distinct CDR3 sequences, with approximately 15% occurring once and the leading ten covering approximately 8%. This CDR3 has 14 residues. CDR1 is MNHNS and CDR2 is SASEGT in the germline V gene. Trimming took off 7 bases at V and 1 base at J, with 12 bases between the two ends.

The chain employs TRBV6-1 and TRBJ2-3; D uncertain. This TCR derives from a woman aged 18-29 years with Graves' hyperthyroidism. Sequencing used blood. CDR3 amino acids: CASTKYVGTDTQYF. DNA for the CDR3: TGTGCCAGCACCAAGTACGTTGGCACAGATACGCAGTATTTT.